The T cell receptor (beta chain) under discussion was sequenced for a study of T cell repertoires in cytomegalovirus infection. Turning to the study itself: CMV infection and matching HLA type were both indicated by public TCR beta signatures. Points from the study as a whole: Ex vivo responses were dominated by HLA-C-restricted CMV-specific TCR beta clonotypes.

TCRdb itself ran the reads through MiXCR, one entry per CDR3 protein. The sample lists approximately 730,000 distinct CDR3 sequences, around 29% seen once, with less than 15% in the top ten. This CDR3 is built from 17 residues. V lost 6 bases and J lost 1; bases outside the gene matches: 12. On this clonotype: Its antigen is as yet unknown.

Sequenced here: cultured CD8+ T cells from PBMCs, sampled from culture after CMV antigen stimulation. The receptor comes from a human donor in good health (CMV status not recorded). Some clones in this sample may be carry-over from other donors' samples. The gene calls are TRBV12-3 or TRBV12-4 and TRBJ2-3, with 8 positions matching TRBD1. Here the CDR3 DNA reads TGTGCCAGCAGCCTTTTTCCAGGGGGCGCAGGCACAGATACGCAGTATTTT. Translation gives CASSLFPGGAGTDTQYF.